These T cell receptor beta chains were read from a single sample in a study of vaccination and CD4 T cells after COVID-19. TCRdb fed the PCR reads into MiXCR, producing one record per CDR3 protein. Of 8,400 or so distinct CDR3 sequences in the sample, around 70% were seen once. Antigens for these TCRs are unknown. The sample comprised CD4+ T cells from blood, cultured in vitro. The receptors stem from a human donor who had recovered from COVID-19. Both conserved end residues are part of each CDR3. Fields, in order: CDR3 protein, CDR3 DNA, D gene, clone size, J gene, CDR3 length, V gene. D genes are given only for firm matches. Part of the rows lack a size; the others show once, few, many or a class for expanded clones.

CASSLGTSGRRLGYEQYF,TGTGCCAGCAGCTTAGGGACTAGCGGGAGGAGGCTCGGGTACGAGCAGTACTTC,TRBD2,.,TRBJ2-7,18,TRBV7-2
CASRLNTGELFF,TGTGCCAGCAGATTGAACACCGGGGAGCTGTTTTTT,.,.,TRBJ2-2,12,TRBV27
CAWRGGSYEQYF,TGTGCCTGGAGGGGTGGGTCCTACGAGCAGTACTTC,.,.,TRBJ2-7,12,TRBV30
CASSTGTSGFQETQYF,TGTGCCAGCAGTACGGGGACTAGCGGATTTCAAGAGACCCAGTACTTC,TRBD2,.,TRBJ2-5,16,TRBV7-2
CASSAQGAPSSNQPQHF,TGTGCCAGCTCAGCCCAGGGGGCCCCCTCTAGCAATCAGCCCCAGCATTTT,TRBD1,.,TRBJ1-5,17,TRBV18
CASSEARGAGQPQHF,TGTGCCAGCAGTGAAGCACGGGGGGCGGGTCAGCCCCAGCATTTT,.,few,TRBJ1-5,15,TRBV2
CASSMRGNYGYTF,TGTGCCAGTAGTATGAGGGGTAACTATGGCTACACCTTC,.,.,TRBJ1-2,13,TRBV19
CAGSRENTEAFF,TGTGCCGGGAGCCGGGAGAACACTGAAGCTTTCTTT,.,.,TRBJ1-1,12,TRBV2
CAARASGTDTQYF,TGTGCCGCACGGGCTAGCGGCACAGATACGCAGTATTTT,.,.,TRBJ2-3,13,TRBV27
CASSEYGTGRQETQYF,TGTGCCAGCAGTGAATATGGCACGGGGAGACAAGAGACCCAGTACTTC,.,few,TRBJ2-5,16,TRBV25-1
CASSFAPSSNSPLHF,TGTGCCAGCAGTTTTGCGCCCTCTTCCAATTCACCCCTCCACTTT,.,.,TRBJ1-6,15,TRBV7-2
CASSFGGTGELFF,TGTGCCAGCAGCTTCGGGGGTACCGGGGAGCTGTTTTTT,.,.,TRBJ2-2,13,TRBV11-2
CASRPDSTDTQYF,TGTGCCAGCAGACCCGATAGCACAGATACGCAGTATTTT,.,.,TRBJ2-3,13,TRBV12-3/TRBV12-4
CASSQVGSYGYTF,TGCGCCAGCAGCCAAGTTGGCAGCTATGGCTACACCTTC,.,.,TRBJ1-2,13,TRBV4-1
CASSLGFRGQETQYF,TGTGCCAGCAGCTTAGGGTTTCGAGGGCAAGAGACCCAGTACTTC,.,.,TRBJ2-5,15,TRBV7-9
CASSPAGEDYGYTF,TGTGCCAGCAGCCCGGCAGGGGAGGACTATGGCTACACCTTC,.,.,TRBJ1-2,14,TRBV6-1
CASSYQLDFTDTQYF,TGTGCCAGCAGCTATCAACTAGATTTCACAGATACGCAGTATTTT,.,once,TRBJ2-3,15,TRBV7-2
CSGQDRGQDTQYF,TGCAGCGGGCAGGACAGGGGGCAAGATACGCAGTATTTT,TRBD1,once,TRBJ2-3,13,TRBV29-1
CSIWTGDYGYTF,TGCAGTATATGGACAGGGGACTATGGCTACACCTTC,TRBD1,.,TRBJ1-2,12,TRBV20-1
CASSLGSQQQETQYF,TGTGCCAGCAGCTTAGGGTCCCAGCAACAAGAGACCCAGTACTTC,.,.,TRBJ2-5,15,TRBV7-2
CASSLTVPAEAFF,TGTGCCAGTAGTCTTACAGTTCCGGCTGAAGCTTTCTTT,.,.,TRBJ1-1,13,TRBV19
CASSQDEGSPLHF,TGTGCCAGCAGCCAAGATGAGGGGTCACCCCTCCACTTT,.,few,TRBJ1-6,13,TRBV14
CSAGQDTGELFF,TGCAGTGCCGGACAGGACACCGGGGAGCTGTTTTTT,TRBD1,.,TRBJ2-2,12,TRBV20-1
CASSLLGGPNYGYTF,TGTGCCAGCAGCCTACTCGGGGGTCCCAACTATGGCTACACCTTC,.,few,TRBJ1-2,15,TRBV27
CASSLSALSSYNEQFF,TGTGCCAGCAGTTTATCGGCGCTGAGCTCCTACAATGAGCAGTTCTTC,.,.,TRBJ2-1,16,TRBV28
CASSLQSTEAFF,TGTGCCAGCAGCTTACAGAGCACTGAAGCTTTCTTT,.,.,TRBJ1-1,12,TRBV5-5
CASSPGQGARAFF,TGCGCCAGCAGTCCAGGACAGGGGGCCAGAGCTTTCTTT,TRBD1,.,TRBJ1-1,13,TRBV10-1
CASSLTDYNTGELFF,TGTGCCAGCAGTTTGACAGACTACAACACCGGGGAGCTGTTTTTT,.,.,TRBJ2-2,15,TRBV28
CSAGRTGMADTQYF,TGCAGTGCTGGTAGGACAGGGATGGCAGATACGCAGTATTTT,TRBD1,.,TRBJ2-3,14,TRBV20-1
CASSGPAYGYTF,TGTGCCAGTTCGGGCCCTGCCTATGGCTACACCTTC,.,.,TRBJ1-2,12,TRBV2
CASSASPGRYGYTF,TGTGCCAGCAGCGCGAGCCCGGGACGCTATGGCTACACCTTC,.,.,TRBJ1-2,14,TRBV7-2
CASSLERGPTPEQYF,TGCGCCAGCAGCTTGGAACGGGGCCCAACGCCCGAGCAGTACTTC,.,.,TRBJ2-7,15,TRBV5-1
CASSSSGAWRNQPQHF,TGTGCCAGCAGTTCATCGGGGGCTTGGAGGAATCAGCCCCAGCATTTT,.,.,TRBJ1-5,16,TRBV28